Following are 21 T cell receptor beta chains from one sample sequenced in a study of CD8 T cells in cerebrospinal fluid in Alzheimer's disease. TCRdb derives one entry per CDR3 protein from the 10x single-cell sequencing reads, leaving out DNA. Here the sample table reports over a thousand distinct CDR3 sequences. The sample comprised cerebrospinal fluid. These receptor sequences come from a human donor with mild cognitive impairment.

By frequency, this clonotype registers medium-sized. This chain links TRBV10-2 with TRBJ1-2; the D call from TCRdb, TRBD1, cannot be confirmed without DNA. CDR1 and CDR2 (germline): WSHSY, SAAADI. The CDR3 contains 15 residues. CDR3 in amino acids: CASSESTRDRHGYTF.

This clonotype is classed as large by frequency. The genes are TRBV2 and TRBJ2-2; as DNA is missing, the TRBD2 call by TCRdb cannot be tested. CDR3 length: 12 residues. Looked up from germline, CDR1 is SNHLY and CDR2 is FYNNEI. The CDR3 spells CASSVTSGELFF.

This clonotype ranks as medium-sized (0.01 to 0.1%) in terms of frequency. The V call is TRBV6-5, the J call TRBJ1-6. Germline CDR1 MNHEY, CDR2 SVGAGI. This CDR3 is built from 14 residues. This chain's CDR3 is CASGRTSNNSPLHF.

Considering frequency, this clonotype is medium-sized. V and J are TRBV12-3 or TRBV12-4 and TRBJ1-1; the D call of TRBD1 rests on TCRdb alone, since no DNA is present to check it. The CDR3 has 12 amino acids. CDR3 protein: CASKTGVTEAFF.

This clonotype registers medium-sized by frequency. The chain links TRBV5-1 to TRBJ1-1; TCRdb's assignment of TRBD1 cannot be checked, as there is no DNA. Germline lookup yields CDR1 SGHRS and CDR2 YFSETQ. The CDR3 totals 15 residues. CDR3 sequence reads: CASSPGQGAQAEAFF.

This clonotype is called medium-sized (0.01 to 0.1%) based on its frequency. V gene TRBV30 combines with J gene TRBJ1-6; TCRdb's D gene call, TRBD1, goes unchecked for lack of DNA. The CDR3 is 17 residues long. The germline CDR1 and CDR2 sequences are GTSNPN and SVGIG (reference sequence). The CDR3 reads CAWSRIRRGNRNSPLHF.

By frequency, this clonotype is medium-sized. This CDR3 reads CASSSGITGELFF. This chain links TRBV6-1 with TRBJ2-2; TCRdb's assignment of TRBD1 cannot be checked, as there is no DNA. This CDR3 comprises 13 residues. In germline, CDR1 is MNHNS, CDR2 SASEGT.

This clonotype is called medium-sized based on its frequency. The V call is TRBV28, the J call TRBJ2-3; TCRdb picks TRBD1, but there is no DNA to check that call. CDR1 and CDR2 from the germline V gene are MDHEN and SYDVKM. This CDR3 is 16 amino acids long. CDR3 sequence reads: CASSLMGGGGTDTQYF.

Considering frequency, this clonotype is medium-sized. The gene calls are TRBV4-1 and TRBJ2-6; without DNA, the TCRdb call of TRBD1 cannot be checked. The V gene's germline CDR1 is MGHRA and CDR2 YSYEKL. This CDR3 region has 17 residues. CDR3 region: CASSPGTGFSGANVLTF.

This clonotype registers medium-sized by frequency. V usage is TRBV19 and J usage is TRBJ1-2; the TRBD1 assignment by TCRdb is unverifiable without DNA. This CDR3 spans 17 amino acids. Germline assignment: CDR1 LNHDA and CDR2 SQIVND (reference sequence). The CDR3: CASSNPSAQEVIYGYTF.

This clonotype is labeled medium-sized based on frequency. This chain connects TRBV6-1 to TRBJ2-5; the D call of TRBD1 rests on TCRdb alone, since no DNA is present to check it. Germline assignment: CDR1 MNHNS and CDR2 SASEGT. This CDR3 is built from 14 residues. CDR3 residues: CASRSGTGQETQYF.

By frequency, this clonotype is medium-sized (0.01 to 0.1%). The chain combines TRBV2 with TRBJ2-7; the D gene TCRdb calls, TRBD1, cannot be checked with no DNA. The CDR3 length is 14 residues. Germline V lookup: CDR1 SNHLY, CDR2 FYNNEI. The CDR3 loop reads CASNFGGGDYEQYF. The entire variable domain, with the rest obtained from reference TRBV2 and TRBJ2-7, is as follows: EPEVTQTPSHQVTQMGQEVILRCVPISNHLYFYWYRQILGQKVEFLVSFYNNEISEKSEIFDDQFSVERPDGSNFTLKIRSTKLEDSAMYFCASNFGGGDYEQYFGPGTRLTVT.

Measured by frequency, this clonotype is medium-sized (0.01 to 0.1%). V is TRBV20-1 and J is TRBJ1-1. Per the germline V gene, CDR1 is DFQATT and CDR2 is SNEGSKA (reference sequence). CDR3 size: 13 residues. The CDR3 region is CSASRTVNTEAFF.

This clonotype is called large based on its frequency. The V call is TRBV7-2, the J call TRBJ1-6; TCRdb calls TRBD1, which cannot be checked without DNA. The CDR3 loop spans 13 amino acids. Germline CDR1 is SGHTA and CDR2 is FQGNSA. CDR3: CASSAQGDSPLHF.

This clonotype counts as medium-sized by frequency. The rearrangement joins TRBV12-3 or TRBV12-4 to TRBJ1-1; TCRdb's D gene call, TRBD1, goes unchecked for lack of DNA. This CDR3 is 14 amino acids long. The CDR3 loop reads CASSPLAVNTEAFF.

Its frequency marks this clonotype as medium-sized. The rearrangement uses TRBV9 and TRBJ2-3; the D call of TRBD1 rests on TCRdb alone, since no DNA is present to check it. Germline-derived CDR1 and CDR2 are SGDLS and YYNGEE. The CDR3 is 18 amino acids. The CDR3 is CASSVGGTGETSTDTQYF.

The CDR3 reads CASGRRAYEQYF. The rearrangement links TRBV28 to TRBJ2-7; TCRdb gives TRBD1 as the D gene, but with no DNA this cannot be confirmed. The CDR3 consists of 12 residues. CDR1 is MDHEN and CDR2 is SYDVKM in the germline V gene.

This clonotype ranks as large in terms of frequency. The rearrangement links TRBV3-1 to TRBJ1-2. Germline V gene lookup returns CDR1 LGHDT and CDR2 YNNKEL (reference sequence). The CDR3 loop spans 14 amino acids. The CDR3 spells CASSHPLQGRGYTF.

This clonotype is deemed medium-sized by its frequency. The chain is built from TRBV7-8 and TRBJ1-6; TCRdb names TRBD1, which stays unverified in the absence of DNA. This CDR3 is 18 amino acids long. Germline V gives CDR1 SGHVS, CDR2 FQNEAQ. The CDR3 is CASSLKTYRGTYNSPLHF.

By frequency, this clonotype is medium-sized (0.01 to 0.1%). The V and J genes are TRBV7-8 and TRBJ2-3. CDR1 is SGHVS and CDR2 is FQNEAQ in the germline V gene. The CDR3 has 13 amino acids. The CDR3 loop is CASSQWGTDTQYF.

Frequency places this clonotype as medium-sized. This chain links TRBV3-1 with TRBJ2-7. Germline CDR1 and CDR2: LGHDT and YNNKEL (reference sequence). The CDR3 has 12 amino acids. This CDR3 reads CASSQGPNEQYF.